This T cell receptor beta chain was found in a study of T cell clones after liver transplantation. Study-wide background: In this trial, immunosuppression withdrawal was attempted within 2 years of liver transplant. HCV positivity affected three of eight recipients; the rest lacked autoimmune or viral indications.

TCRdb's table, derived via immunoSEQ multiplex PCR, lists solely in-frame clones and lacks some. The sample lists fewer than 110,000 clones, around four fifths seen once, with 2.5% to 3% in the top ten. Germline V gene lookup returns CDR1 SGHDT and CDR2 YYEEEE. CDR3 size: 17 residues. The V end lost 0 bases, the J end lost 6 bases, and 21 bases lay between the germline ends. In this sample, this clone turned up many times. Its antigen remains unidentified. The study's findings and limits: Circulating graft-donor-reactive CD4 TCRbeta sequences fell significantly post-transplant in most of the 8 subjects.

This rearrangement joins TRBV5-6 to TRBJ1-2; perhaps TRBD1 as D (6 bases). The sample was CD4+ T cells from blood, taken approximately 50 months after liver transplant. The sequence came from a human patient who received a liver transplant. Some T cells could come from the graft donor. The CDR3: CASSLVIRDTKDDGYTF. As DNA, the CDR3 is TGTGCCAGCAGCTTGGTTATCCGGGACACCAAGGATGATGGCTACACCTTC.